This TCR beta chain was found in a study of CD8+ T cells in alopecia areata. Study conclusions and caveats: Normal skin's resident alphabeta T cells are sequenced alongside lesional scalp T cells. Lesional scalp, especially alopecia totalis/universalis, showed higher clonality than normal scalp.

A remark on this clone: What it recognizes is unknown.

The CDR3 has 15 residues. V was trimmed by 3 bases and J by 3 bases, leaving 15 bases between them. From germline, CDR1 is MNHEY and CDR2 SMNVEV (reference sequence). Investigators sorted PBMCs to obtain both CD4+ and CD8+ T cells. As the sequencing template, cDNA was produced by extracting RNA and reverse transcribing it. The assay was immunoSEQ multiplex PCR, and TCRdb's table has in-frame clones only and misses some. Among 110,000 or so clones, approximately 60% were seen once, and the ten largest hold 20%. The J gene is TRBJ2-7, the V gene TRBV27; D is possibly TRBD1 (6 bases). The sequence derives from a human donor in good health. What was sequenced was CD8+ T cells sorted from blood. This CDR3 reads CASSFSGHGHYEQYF. CDR3 in DNA: TGTGCCAGCAGTTTCTCGGGACACGGACACTACGAGCAGTACTTC.